This T cell receptor (beta chain) was retrieved from a study of blood T cell repertoires in COVID-19. In the study overall: Acute-phase and convalescent COVID-19 samples originated in the United States, Italy and Spain.

TCRdb's copy holds only in-frame clones and misses some; the assay was immunoSEQ multiplex PCR. The data contain approximately 340,000 clones, 91% of them singletons. Germline V lookup: CDR1 SGHTA, CDR2 FQGNSA. The CDR3 consists of 17 residues. After removal of 5 bases from V and 5 bases from J, the junction contained 8 bases not matched to a gene. Sequenced material: PBMCs or T cells enriched from blood (not recorded which). The TCR originated in a woman between 35 and 50 years old who had been exposed to COVID-19. The chain couples TRBV7-2 to TRBJ2-2, with 13 bases aligning to TRBD2. Here the CDR3 reads CASSLKLAGGGTGELFF. As DNA, the CDR3 is TGTGCCAGCAGCCTAAAACTAGCGGGAGGGGGTACCGGGGAGCTGTTTTTT.